The 18 T cell receptor beta chains in this list originate from one sample, sequenced in a study of T cells in Graves' hyperthyroidism and ophthalmopathy. The source material, RNA transcripts, was used to amplify TCR beta CDR3 regions. An initial round of RT-PCR targeting the TCR CDR3 relied on the HTBI primer set. TCRdb recomputed calls from the multiplex PCR reads with MiXCR, one row per CDR3 protein. The sample lists 250,000 to 400,000 distinct CDR3 sequences, approximately 14% occurring once. Sample: blood. The receptor source for this set is a woman in her thirties or forties with Graves' ophthalmopathy.

This clonotype was seen at least ten times. This chain links TRBV5-1 with TRBJ2-1; possible D gene TRBD1, 6 bases. This CDR3 has 12 residues. Germline V gene data show CDR1 as SGHRS and CDR2 as YFSETQ. V was cut by 4 bases and J by 8 bases, with 10 bases left in between. CDR3 protein: CASSRPGDEQFF. CDR3 nucleotides: TGCGCCAGCAGCCGCCCAGGGGATGAGCAGTTCTTC. Full variable domain (rest looked up from reference TRBV5-1 and TRBJ2-1): KAGVTQTPRYLIKTRGQQVTLSCSPISGHRSVSWYQQTPGQGLQFLFEYFSETQRNKGNFPGRFSGRQFSNSRSEMNVSTLELGDSALYLCASSRPGDEQFFGPGTRLTVL.

The chain joins TRBV3-1 to TRBJ2-3; a possible D gene is TRBD2 (6 bases). The CDR3 is 16 amino acids. The germline gives CDR1 LGHDT, CDR2 YNNKEL (reference sequence). Trimming pared 3 bases from V and 3 bases from J, leaving 16 bases between. The CDR3 DNA sequence: TGTGCCAGCAGCCACTTTAGGGACTCCTTTACAGATACGCAGTATTTT. Protein: CASSHFRDSFTDTQYF.

This clonotype was found a few times. V and J are TRBV7-6 and TRBJ1-1, with a possible D match to TRBD1 (5 bases). The V and J ends lost 5 bases and 7 bases respectively, with 26 bases between them. This CDR3 comprises 17 residues. Per the germline V gene, CDR1 is SGHVS and CDR2 is FNYEAQ. CDR3: CASSPRRDDALGDEAFF. In DNA, the CDR3 is TGTGCCAGCAGCCCCCGACGGGACGACGCACTGGGTGATGAAGCTTTCTTT.

This clonotype was seen many times. This chain links TRBV25-1 with TRBJ2-5; 8 bases are shared with TRBD1. The J segment lost 2 bases and the V segment lost 7 bases, leaving 15 bases of the junction unmatched. The length of the CDR3 is 17 residues. Germline CDR1 is MGHDK and CDR2 is SYGVNS. This CDR3 reads CASTYPGQGEAQETQYF. The CDR3 DNA follows: TGTGCCAGCACTTACCCAGGACAGGGCGAAGCACAAGAGACCCAGTACTTC. The variable domain in full, with the rest retrieved from reference TRBV25-1 and TRBJ2-5, is EADIYQTPRYLVIGTGKKITLECSQTMGHDKMYWYQQDPGMELHLIHYSYGVNSTEKGDLSSESTVSRIRTEHFPLTLESARPSHTSQYLCASTYPGQGEAQETQYFGPGTRLLVL.

The chain recombines TRBV7-9 with TRBJ1-1, with 8 bases matching TRBD1. CDR1 and CDR2 from the germline V gene are SEHNR and FQNEAQ (reference sequence). This CDR3 comprises 17 residues. Germline trimming cut 1 base from V and 7 bases from J; bases unmatched to any gene: 14. In DNA, the CDR3 is TGTGCCAGCAGCTTAGGGACAGGGATTGTATTGCCGATTGAAGCTTTCTTT. Its translation is CASSLGTGIVLPIEAFF.

This clonotype was recorded many times. The germline gene is not matched at one end of the junction; a read error may be the cause. The chain is built from TRBV20-1 and TRBJ2-1; TRBD2 might be the D (5 bases). Germline V gene data show CDR1 as DFQATT and CDR2 as SNEGSKA (reference sequence). This CDR3 has 14 amino acids. CDR3 sequence (DNA): TGCAGTGCAAGAGAGACTAACTCCTACAATGAGCAGTTCTTC. As protein: CSARETNSYNEQFF.

The chain joins TRBV2 to TRBJ2-4; 13 bases are shared with TRBD2. CDR3 length: 18 residues. Germline values: CDR1 SNHLY, CDR2 FYNNEI. J lost 1 base, V lost 3 bases, and 6 bases had no gene match. The CDR3 DNA reads as TGTGCCAGCAGTGAGTGGACTAGCGGGAGTTCCGCCAAAAACATTCAGTACTTC. Its translation is CASSEWTSGSSAKNIQYF.

This clonotype has a count of ten or more. V usage is TRBV2 and J usage is TRBJ1-5, with D uncertain. V was shortened by 7 bases and J by 7 bases, with 14 bases between the two germline ends. CDR1 and CDR2 (germline): SNHLY, FYNNEI. The CDR3 extends over 13 amino acids. The CDR3, as DNA: TGTGCCAGCAAGAGTTGGGATGCGCAGCCCCAGCATTTT. Its protein is CASKSWDAQPQHF. The full variable domain, its missing parts supplied by reference TRBV2 and TRBJ1-5, is EPEVTQTPSHQVTQMGQEVILRCVPISNHLYFYWYRQILGQKVEFLVSFYNNEISEKSEIFDDQFSVERPDGSNFTLKIRSTKLEDSAMYFCASKSWDAQPQHFGDGTRLSIL.

There are many counts of this clonotype. The chain links TRBV7-6 to TRBJ2-3, with 16 bases identical to TRBD2. Unmatched junction bases numbered 13, after V lost 3 bases and J lost 4 bases. Germline values: CDR1 SGHVS, CDR2 FNYEAQ. CDR3 size: 20 residues. CDR3 region: CASSLGLFPGLAGGADTQYF. The DNA for the CDR3 is TGTGCCAGCAGCTTGGGGCTATTTCCGGGACTAGCGGGGGGGGCAGATACGCAGTATTTT.

The chain employs TRBV7-9 and TRBJ2-1; perhaps TRBD1 as D (6 bases). Per germline, CDR1 SEHNR and CDR2 FQNEAQ (reference sequence). Trimming cost V 0 bases and J 5 bases, with 8 bases left between them. The CDR3 runs to 14 residues. The CDR3 loop is CASSLAAGDNEQFF. The CDR3 DNA follows: TGTGCCAGCAGCTTAGCGGCAGGGGACAATGAGCAGTTCTTC.

To note about this clonotype: A junction end diverges from the germline sequence, so it may reflect a read error. The rearrangement uses TRBV11-2 and TRBJ1-1; maybe TRBD1 (5 bases). CDR1 and CDR2 from the germline V gene are SGHAT and FQNNGV. The CDR3 extends over 16 amino acids. CDR3 DNA: TGCGCCAGCACCCGGGGCCTAATGTGGGCAGGCGGAGAAGCTTTCTTT. Protein sequence: CASTRGLMWAGGEAFF.

The chain's CDR3 is CAGRTSGTLQGTGELFF. The CDR3 DNA reads TGTGCCGGACGGACTAGCGGGACCCTCCAGGGGACCGGGGAGCTGTTTTTT. The genes are TRBV6-2 or TRBV6-3 and TRBJ2-2; 12 bases are shared with TRBD2. J lost 5 bases, V lost 11 bases, and 15 bases had no gene match. The CDR3 extends over 17 amino acids. From germline, CDR1 is MNHEY and CDR2 SVGEGT.

This clonotype was seen a few times. J is TRBJ2-7 and V is TRBV18, with a possible D match to TRBD2 (6 bases). Trimming took off 6 bases at V and 6 bases at J, with 18 bases between the two ends. CDR1 is KGHSH and CDR2 is LQKENI in the germline V gene. The CDR3 loop spans 14 amino acids. CDR3 loop: CASSPIEVGGEQYF. The DNA for the CDR3 is TGTGCCAGCTCCCCGATAGAAGTCGGGGGCGAGCAGTACTTC.

This clonotype was seen at least ten times. V and J are TRBV9 and TRBJ2-1; D is unclear. Germline V gene lookup returns CDR1 SGDLS and CDR2 YYNGEE. The V gene lost 2 bases and the J gene lost 6 bases, with 9 bases spanning the gap. This CDR3 comprises 13 residues. The chain's CDR3 is CASSVPPSNEQFF. CDR3 DNA: TGTGCCAGCAGCGTCCCCCCGTCCAATGAGCAGTTCTTC. Based on the CDR3 plus reference TRBV9 and TRBJ2-1, the full variable domain is DSGVTQTPKHLITATGQRVTLRCSPRSGDLSVYWYQQSLDQGLQFLIQYYNGEERAKGNILERFSAQQFPDLHSELNLSSLELGDSALYFCASSVPPSNEQFFGPGTRLTVL.

This clonotype occurred many times. This chain uses TRBV10-3 with TRBJ1-1; 7 bases map to TRBD1. The CDR3 is 13 amino acids. V shed 11 bases, J shed 8 bases, and the junction held 14 bases outside the gene matches. Germline values: CDR1 ENHRY, CDR2 SYGVKD. The CDR3 nucleotides are TGTGCCTCGGGCAGGGACAGAAATAAAGAAGCTTTCTTT. Amino acid sequence: CASGRDRNKEAFF.

At least ten counts were recorded for this clonotype. V and J are TRBV28 and TRBJ1-4; D is uncertain. The germline V and J ends were trimmed by 2 bases and 2 bases, with 6 bases remaining between them. CDR3 size: 14 residues. CDR1 MDHEN and CDR2 SYDVKM come from the germline V gene. This CDR3 is CASSLPPTNEKLFF. DNA for the CDR3: TGTGCCAGCAGTTTACCGCCGACTAATGAAAAACTGTTTTTT. Supplemented by reference TRBV28 and TRBJ1-4, the full variable domain reads DVKVTQSSRYLVKRTGEKVFLECVQDMDHENMFWYRQDPGLGLRLIYFSYDVKMKEKGDIPEGYSVSREKKERFSLILESASTNQTSMYLCASSLPPTNEKLFFGSGTQLSVL.

The chain is built from TRBV25-1 and TRBJ1-6, with D uncertain. The length of the CDR3 is 13 residues. The germline gives CDR1 MGHDK, CDR2 SYGVNS. Between the trimmed V and J ends, which lost 8 bases and 3 bases, there was a span of 8 bases. DNA of the CDR3: TGTGCCAGCGCGGAGGGCTATAATTCACCCCTCCACTTT. Translating gives CASAEGYNSPLHF.

This clonotype was observed at least ten times. The chain recombines TRBV29-1 with TRBJ2-1, with 11 positions matching TRBD2. This CDR3 has 15 residues. Germline V lookup: CDR1 SQVTM, CDR2 ANQGSEA. V shed 1 base, J shed 6 bases, and the junction held 5 bases outside the gene matches. This CDR3 is CSVEGTTSGGNEQFF. For the CDR3, the DNA is TGCAGCGTTGAAGGAACAACTAGCGGGGGCAATGAGCAGTTCTTC.